These 27 T cell receptor beta chains originate from one sample sequenced in a study of blood T cells in healthy people across ages (dated by TCRdb to between 2015 and 2016). The method behind the library was 5' RACE. These reads were obtained on an Illumina HiSeq 2500. A second PCR of about 6 to 11 cycles was performed with a sample-barcoded 5' primer and a J-beta primer mix. TCRdb reanalyzed the raw reads on its own, using fastp at Q25 for trimming and MiXCR for clone calling, and kept in-frame beta chains. Under each unique CDR3 protein, matching rows form one entry showing the most common genes and DNA. The sample yields about 1.6 million distinct CDR3 sequences; about 31% were counted once. The ten largest make up approximately 10% of the sample. Source material: blood. All receptors come from a woman in her 30s in good health.

CDR3 sequence reads: CASSFVGDYEQYF. CDR3 nucleotides: TGTGCCAGCAGTTTTGTGGGGGACTACGAGCAGTACTTC. The rearrangement uses TRBV27 and TRBJ2-7; TRBD1 or TRBD2 may be the D gene (5 bases each). The CDR3 sequence is 13 residues long. Germline loops: CDR1 MNHEY, CDR2 SMNVEV (reference sequence). V lost 3 bases, J lost 3 bases, and 9 bases lay in between.

This clonotype was recorded a few times. The rearrangement joins TRBV29-1 to TRBJ1-2, with 11 bases that match TRBD1. Germline values: CDR1 SQVTM, CDR2 ANQGSEA. This CDR3 region has 13 residues. V was pared by 6 bases and J by 12 bases, with 12 bases of the junction left unmatched. This CDR3 is CSVWEGTGGSDTF. CDR3 coding DNA: TGCAGCGTATGGGAGGGGACAGGGGGTTCTGACACCTTC.

This clonotype was seen at least ten times. The chain combines TRBV12-3 or TRBV12-4 with TRBJ2-7; 14 positions match TRBD2. This CDR3 is built from 17 residues. Unmatched junction bases numbered 11, after V lost 8 bases and J lost 2 bases. CDR3 residues: CASQGTSGSFGAYEQYF. The CDR3 DNA sequence: TGTGCCAGCCAAGGGACTAGCGGGAGCTTCGGGGCCTACGAGCAGTACTTC.

A note on this clonotype: One base away lies a much larger clone, so this may be a sequencing read error. This chain links TRBV29-1 with TRBJ2-5, with a tentative D call TRBD1 (6 bases). The germline CDR1 and CDR2 sequences are SQVTM and ANQGSEA. Trimming took off 4 bases at V and 4 bases at J, with 19 bases between the two ends. The CDR3 spans 15 residues. DNA for the CDR3: TGCAGCGTTGTATTGGCGGACAGCATTGGAGAGACCCAGTACTTC. It translates to CSVVLADSIGETQYF.

The rearrangement uses TRBV7-9 and TRBJ2-1; TRBD1 matches at 11 bases. The CDR3 is 17 amino acids. In germline, CDR1 is SEHNR, CDR2 FQNEAQ (reference sequence). J lost 6 bases, V lost 5 bases, and 12 bases had no gene match. CDR3 amino acids: CASSHGAPGQGGNEQFF. The CDR3 region has the DNA TGTGCCAGCAGCCATGGGGCCCCGGGACAGGGGGGCAATGAGCAGTTCTTC.

This clonotype was counted ten times or more. This sequence joins TRBV5-1 and TRBJ2-3, with D hard to call. With 5 bases removed from V and 2 bases from J, the gap between germline ends came to 15 bases. The CDR3 is 15 residues long. Germline loops: CDR1 SGHRS, CDR2 YFSETQ. This chain's CDR3 is CASRRRLVITDTQYF. In DNA, the CDR3 is TGCGCCAGCAGGCGCCGGCTAGTGATCACAGATACGCAGTATTTT.

Concerning this clonotype: A read error may account for a junction end that differs from germline. V gene TRBV12-3 or TRBV12-4 combines with J gene TRBJ2-3; 8 bases align to TRBD2. CDR3 size: 15 residues. CDR3: CASMSGGPSADAQYF. CDR3 DNA: TGTGCCAGTATGAGCGGGGGACCTAGCGCAGATGCGCAGTATTTT.

The chain is built from TRBV2 and TRBJ2-5, with 7 bases matching TRBD1. Germline CDR1 SNHLY, CDR2 FYNNEI. With 6 bases clipped from V and 0 bases from J, the junction kept 10 bases outside the gene matches. The CDR3 length is 16 residues. The CDR3 coding sequence is TGTGCCAGCAGAGGACGGACAGGATCGAACCAAGAGACCCAGTACTTC. Residues: CASRGRTGSNQETQYF.

V usage is TRBV2 and J usage is TRBJ2-7; either TRBD1 or TRBD2 may fit D (6 bases each). There are 15 residues in the CDR3. Trimming pared 6 bases from V and 0 bases from J, leaving 15 bases between. Germline CDR1 and CDR2: SNHLY and FYNNEI. The CDR3, as DNA: TGTGCCAGCAGGACCTCCCCGGGGGCCTCCTACGAGCAGTACTTC. It is translated as CASRTSPGASYEQYF.

This rearrangement joins TRBV20-1 to TRBJ2-7; D tentatively fits TRBD1 or TRBD2 (5 bases each). Trimming stripped 3 bases from V and 3 bases from J, with 12 bases between. The CDR3 runs 13 residues. CDR1 is DFQATT, CDR2 SNEGSKA, per germline (reference sequence). CDR3 DNA sequence: TGCAGTGCTAGGAGGGGTCAAGGCTACGAGCAGTACTTC. Translating it yields CSARRGQGYEQYF.

This clonotype was counted at least ten times. The genes are TRBV27 and TRBJ2-7, with D unclear. Germline loops: CDR1 MNHEY, CDR2 SMNVEV (reference sequence). The germline V and J ends were trimmed by 5 bases and 4 bases, with 12 bases remaining between them. The CDR3 has 13 amino acids. DNA of the CDR3: TGTGCCAGCAGTCCCTCGGACGGGTACGAGCAGTACTTC. It translates to CASSPSDGYEQYF.

This chain connects TRBV12-3 or TRBV12-4 to TRBJ2-1; D might be TRBD1 or TRBD2, each matching 6 bases. V lost 7 bases, J lost 6 bases, and 16 bases lay in between. The CDR3 extends over 14 amino acids. CDR3 nucleotide sequence: TGTGCCAGCATTGCGGGTAGGGGGGCCAATGAGCAGTTCTTC. It translates to CASIAGRGANEQFF.

The J gene is TRBJ2-3, the V gene TRBV20-1; 11 nucleotides match TRBD2. CDR1 DFQATT and CDR2 SNEGSKA come from the germline V gene (reference sequence). There are 20 residues in the CDR3. The V gene end was trimmed by 2 bases and the J gene end by 0 bases; junction bases not matched to a gene: 16. The CDR3 DNA reads TGCAGTGCTAGATCCCCAGCGGGACTAGCGGAAGTATCTAGCACAGATACGCAGTATTTT. Amino acid sequence: CSARSPAGLAEVSSTDTQYF.

This clonotype was observed a handful of times. The J gene is TRBJ1-4, the V gene TRBV7-9, with 9 bases lining up with TRBD1. In germline, CDR1 is SEHNR, CDR2 FQNEAQ (reference sequence). The CDR3 totals 16 residues. The ends lost 5 bases at V and 8 bases at J; junction bases unmatched: 12. The CDR3, as DNA: TGTGCCAGCAGCCGAGGTAGTGGGACAGGGATCGAAAAACTGTTTTTT. Translating gives CASSRGSGTGIEKLFF.

This clonotype has more than one count but fewer than ten. This chain joins TRBV10-3 and TRBJ2-7; 9 bases agree with TRBD2. Losses at the gene ends were 3 bases for V and 0 bases for J; bases not matched to a gene: 9. The CDR3 loop spans 17 amino acids. Germline-derived CDR1 and CDR2 are ENHRY and SYGVKD. CDR3 in DNA: TGTGCCATCAGTGATACTCTAGCGGGACCACTCTCCTACGAGCAGTACTTC. It codes for CAISDTLAGPLSYEQYF.

The sample holds a few counts of this clonotype. CDR3 loop: CASGQGIAGELFF. CDR3 coding DNA: TGTGCCAGCGGACAGGGGATTGCCGGGGAGCTGTTTTTT. This chain connects TRBV6-2 or TRBV6-3 to TRBJ2-2, with 9 nucleotides matching TRBD1. This CDR3 has 13 amino acids. Germline loops: CDR1 MNHEY, CDR2 SVGEGT. The J segment lost 6 bases and the V segment lost 8 bases, leaving 4 bases of the junction unmatched.

The V and J genes are TRBV7-2 and TRBJ2-7; the match to TRBD2 covers 9 bases. The tail of the sequence fits TRBJ2-5 better, so the J call may be wrong. From germline, CDR1 is SGHTA and CDR2 FQGNSA. The CDR3 loop spans 14 amino acids. For the CDR3, the DNA is TGTGCCAGCAGCTGGGGACTAGCCCGGAAGACCCAGTACTTC. Amino acids: CASSWGLARKTQYF.

There are a few counts of this clonotype. The chain couples TRBV27 to TRBJ2-5, with D tentatively TRBD1 or TRBD2 (6 bases each). Trimming took 0 bases from V and 5 from J, leaving 13 bases between them. Germline lookup yields CDR1 MNHEY and CDR2 SMNVEV (reference sequence). The length of the CDR3 is 15 residues. Here the CDR3 reads CASSLSVGGEETQYF. DNA for the CDR3: TGTGCCAGCAGTTTATCAGTGGGGGGCGAGGAGACCCAGTACTTC.

This sequence joins TRBV12-3 or TRBV12-4 and TRBJ2-4, with D tentatively TRBD1 (6 bases). The J call may be wrong; the DNA end is better matched by TRBJ2-5. CDR3 length: 17 amino acids. The CDR3 bases are TGTGCCAGCAGTAATTTACCGGGACAACCTCTCGGAGAGACCCAGTACTTC. It translates to CASSNLPGQPLGETQYF.

This clonotype was detected a few times. The rearrangement joins TRBV12-3 or TRBV12-4 to TRBJ1-1; D gene unclear. Trimming left V 5 bases short and J 8 bases short, with 9 bases between. The CDR3 length is 11 residues. CDR3 sequence reads: CASSPNREAFF. The CDR3 DNA reads TGTGCCAGCAGTCCCAACCGAGAAGCTTTCTTT.

The table lists this clonotype with a few counts. The V gene is TRBV7-8, the J gene TRBJ2-7; D is perhaps TRBD1 or TRBD2 (5 bases each). Deletions cut 5 bases from V and 2 bases from J, with 16 bases between. The CDR3 runs 15 residues. CDR1 and CDR2 from the germline V gene are SGHVS and FQNEAQ. In DNA, the CDR3 is TGTGCCAGCAGCACTGGACGGGGCTCAGCCTACGAGCAGTACTTC. This codes for CASSTGRGSAYEQYF.

The chain recombines TRBV20-1 with TRBJ1-1, with D perhaps matching TRBD1 (5 bases). This CDR3 is built from 12 residues. V dropped 3 bases and J dropped 8 bases, with 13 bases sitting between them. CDR1 is DFQATT, CDR2 SNEGSKA, per germline (reference sequence). This chain's CDR3 is CSARGGVGEAFF. The CDR3 DNA sequence: TGCAGTGCTAGGGGGGGAGTTGGGGAAGCTTTCTTT.

This clonotype was found a few times. The chain's CDR3 is CASSLSKREIQETQYF. DNA of the CDR3: TGTGCCAGCAGCTTATCAAAGCGGGAGATTCAAGAGACCCAGTACTTC. This chain uses TRBV5-5 with TRBJ2-4; TRBD2 aligns across 8 bases. The J call is doubtful: the DNA matches TRBJ2-5 better. The germline CDR1 and CDR2 sequences are SGHKS and YYEKEE (reference sequence). The CDR3 sequence is 16 residues long.

This clonotype was detected many times. The J gene is TRBJ2-1, the V gene TRBV5-1; 12 bases fit TRBD1. Germline values: CDR1 SGHRS, CDR2 YFSETQ. CDR3 length equals 15 residues. Trimming cost V 3 bases and J 6 bases; bases outside gene matches: 4. The CDR3 nucleotides read TGCGCCAGCAGCTCCGGGACAGGGGGCTTCAATGAGCAGTTCTTC. This sequence encodes CASSSGTGGFNEQFF.

This clonotype was counted a few times. This sequence joins TRBV27 and TRBJ1-6, with D uncertain. The CDR3 is made up of 10 amino acids. Germline-derived CDR1 and CDR2 are MNHEY and SMNVEV (reference sequence). CDR3 DNA sequence: TGTGCTTCGTGTAATTCACCCCTCCACTTT. Protein product: CASCNSPLHF.

This clonotype was observed a single time. V gene TRBV20-1 combines with J gene TRBJ2-7; D possibly corresponds to TRBD2 (5 bases). The CDR3 runs to 15 residues. CDR1 is DFQATT, CDR2 SNEGSKA, per germline (reference sequence). Trimming left V 6 bases short and J 1 base short, with 19 bases between. The CDR3 DNA sequence: TGCAGTGCCCCTCACACTAGATCCTTTTCCTACGAGCAGTACTTC. It specifies CSAPHTRSFSYEQYF.

This chain links TRBV13 with TRBJ1-2, with a tentative D call TRBD1 (5 bases). V lost 0 bases, J lost 4 bases, and 12 bases lay in between. This CDR3 is built from 15 residues. Germline V gene lookup returns CDR1 PRHDT and CDR2 FYEKMQ (reference sequence). DNA of the CDR3: TGTGCCAGCAGCTTAGGGGGAGGAGGGGTCTATGGCTACACCTTC. Protein product: CASSLGGGGVYGYTF.